The 23 T cell receptor beta chains below all came from one sample that was sequenced in a study of shared clonotypes between healthy human individuals. The data were produced by immunoSEQ multiplex PCR, yet TCRdb's version contains in-frame clones alone and is incomplete. The top ten clones hold 0.39% of a sample with about 2.3 million clones, over 85% of them seen once. Sequencing was done on a sample of naive CD4+ T cells from PBMCs. Subset denoted: CD45RA+ positively selected. Every receptor here comes from a man younger than 35 in good health. Some clones in this sample may be carry-over from other donors' samples.

The rearrangement joins TRBV19 to TRBJ1-4, with D hard to call. Looked up from germline, CDR1 is LNHDA and CDR2 is SQIVND (reference sequence). The CDR3 contains 15 residues. Between the trimmed V and J ends, which lost 5 bases and 2 bases, there was a span of 12 bases. In nucleotides, the CDR3 is TGTGCCAGTAGTCTCGGGCCAGATACTAATGAAAAACTGTTTTTT. It specifies CASSLGPDTNEKLFF.

The CDR3 sequence: CASSQQYADTQYF. The CDR3 DNA sequence: TGCGCCAGCAGCCAACAATATGCGGATACGCAGTATTTT. This chain connects TRBV4-1 to TRBJ2-3; D unresolved. Trimming took off 2 bases at V and 6 bases at J, with 9 bases between the two ends. This CDR3 has 13 residues. The germline V gene has CDR1 MGHRA and CDR2 YSYEKL.

The chain has TRBV18 and TRBJ1-1; D perhaps matches TRBD1 (6 bases). V lost 5 bases and J lost 4, with 17 bases in between. Germline V gene sequence: CDR1 KGHSH, CDR2 LQKENI. The CDR3 totals 15 residues. CDR3 protein: CASSAVGGLLTEAFF. DNA of the CDR3: TGTGCCAGCTCAGCGGTGGGGGGCTTGCTCACTGAAGCTTTCTTT.

On this clone itself: The identical CDR3 is also encoded by other nucleotide sequences in the sample. The chain employs TRBV4-2 and TRBJ1-2; TRBD1 matches at 7 bases. J gave up 6 bases and V 0 bases, and 4 bases lay outside the gene matches. CDR3 size: 14 residues. CDR1 and CDR2 (germline): LGHNA, YNFKEQ. The CDR3 DNA reads TGTGCCAGCAGCCAAGAGGGCAGGGGGGATGGCTACACCTTC. It specifies CASSQEGRGDGYTF.

Regarding this clone: The same CDR3 arises from other DNA sequences in this sample as well. CDR3 in DNA: TGTGCCAGCAGATCCTACAATGAGCAGTTCTTC. Amino acid sequence: CASRSYNEQFF. V is TRBV28 and J is TRBJ2-1, with D unresolved. CDR3 size: 11 residues. Per the germline V gene, CDR1 is MDHEN and CDR2 is SYDVKM. Trimming left V 6 bases short and J 1 base short, with 1 base between. Together with reference TRBV28 and TRBJ2-1, the CDR3 gives the full variable domain: DVKVTQSSRYLVKRTGEKVFLECVQDMDHENMFWYRQDPGLGLRLIYFSYDVKMKEKGDIPEGYSVSREKKERFSLILESASTNQTSMYLCASRSYNEQFFGPGTRLTVL.

The chain uses TRBV5-1 and TRBJ2-2; 12 nucleotides align to TRBD2. The CDR3 is 17 residues long. V trimming: 3 bases; J trimming: 4 bases; junction bases outside the gene matches: 7. Germline values: CDR1 SGHRS, CDR2 YFSETQ. CDR3 region: CASSSTSGSQATGELFF. The CDR3 bases are TGCGCCAGCAGCTCGACTAGCGGGAGCCAGGCCACCGGGGAGCTGTTTTTT.

To note about this clone: Other DNA sequences of this sample code for an identical CDR3. The V call is TRBV20-1, the J call TRBJ1-1; D gene unclear. The V gene lost 6 bases and the J gene lost 2 bases, with 4 bases spanning the gap. The CDR3 consists of 10 residues. Germline-derived CDR1 and CDR2 are DFQATT and SNEGSKA (reference sequence). DNA for the CDR3: TGCAGTGCCGCTAACACTGAAGCTTTCTTT. Protein: CSAANTEAFF.

The chain combines TRBV11-3 with TRBJ2-6; D may be TRBD1 (5 bases). CDR1 and CDR2 (germline): SGHNT, YENEEA. The V end was cut by 0 bases, the J end by 2 bases, with 8 bases between. The CDR3 runs 16 residues. DNA for the CDR3: TGTGCCAGCAGCTTAGAATGGGGCACTGGGGCCAACGTCCTGACTTTC. Its translation: CASSLEWGTGANVLTF.

The chain joins TRBV18 to TRBJ1-5; no reliable D call. The V end lost 1 base, the J end lost 5 bases, and 12 bases lay between the germline ends. The germline gives CDR1 KGHSH, CDR2 LQKENI. CDR3 size: 15 residues. The CDR3 DNA reads as TGTGCCAGCTCACCACGGAATGAAGGGCATCAGCCCCAGCATTTT. This sequence encodes CASSPRNEGHQPQHF.

The genes are TRBV6-5 and TRBJ1-4; 8 nucleotides match TRBD1. The CDR3 spans 13 residues. Germline values: CDR1 MNHEY, CDR2 SVGAGI. Unmatched junction bases numbered 4, after V lost 6 bases and J lost 7 bases. The DNA of the CDR3 is TGTGCCAGCAGGGACAGGGCAGGTGAAAAACTGTTTTTT. This codes for CASRDRAGEKLFF.

This chain connects TRBV2 to TRBJ1-2, with D possibly matching TRBD1 (6 bases). Trimming shortened V by 6 bases and J by 7 bases, and 15 bases separated the two germline ends. This CDR3 spans 13 amino acids. CDR1 is SNHLY, CDR2 FYNNEI, per germline. CDR3 region: CASRVGTQAGYTF. The CDR3 DNA reads TGTGCCAGCAGAGTTGGGACACAGGCTGGCTACACCTTC.

CDR3 amino acids: CASSSQGQLTIEQYF. The DNA of the CDR3 is TGTGCCAGCAGTTCCCAGGGACAACTAACTATCGAGCAGTACTTC. This rearrangement joins TRBV28 to TRBJ2-7, with D possibly TRBD1 on 6 matching bases. From germline, CDR1 is MDHEN and CDR2 SYDVKM. Deletions cut 4 bases from V and 6 bases from J, with 19 bases between. The CDR3 sequence is 15 residues long.

V and J are TRBV6-6 and TRBJ1-1, with 8 bases that match TRBD1. CDR1 and CDR2 (germline): MNHNY, SVGAGI (reference sequence). The ends lost 2 bases at V and 1 base at J; junction bases unmatched: 0. This CDR3 spans 14 amino acids. For the CDR3, the DNA is TGTGCCAGCAGTTACCAGGGGGCGAACACTGAAGCTTTCTTT. Protein: CASSYQGANTEAFF.

The genes are TRBV5-1 and TRBJ2-7; 11 nucleotides agree with TRBD2. J lost 6 bases, V lost 6 bases, and 8 bases had no gene match. Per germline, CDR1 SGHRS and CDR2 YFSETQ. This CDR3 is built from 14 residues. The CDR3 spells CASTPGLAGGEQYF. The CDR3 coding sequence is TGCGCCAGCACCCCAGGGCTAGCGGGAGGCGAGCAGTACTTC.

V is TRBV5-1 and J is TRBJ2-1, with D possibly being TRBD1 or TRBD2 (5 bases each). The CDR3 sequence is 14 residues long. V was clipped by 1 base and J by 6 bases, with 11 bases between them. Looked up from germline, CDR1 is SGHRS and CDR2 is YFSETQ. The CDR3: CASSLPTGGNEQFF. The DNA for the CDR3 is TGCGCCAGCAGCTTGCCCACAGGAGGCAATGAGCAGTTCTTC.

V gene TRBV15 combines with J gene TRBJ2-7; TRBD2 matches 9 bases. The germline V gene encodes CDR1 LNHNV and CDR2 YYDKDF (reference sequence). The CDR3 runs to 16 residues. Unmatched junction bases numbered 10, after V lost 3 bases and J lost 4 bases. CDR3 DNA sequence: TGTGCCACCAGCAGTTACAGCGGGAGGCCCTCTTACGAGCAGTACTTC. Translation gives CATSSYSGRPSYEQYF. Drawing the rest from reference TRBV15 and TRBJ2-7, the complete variable domain is DAMVIQNPRYQVTQFGKPVTLSCSQTLNHNVMYWYQQKSSQAPKLLFHYYDKDFNNEADTPDNFQSRRPNTSFCFLDIRSPGLGDTAMYLCATSSYSGRPSYEQYFGPGTRLTVT.

The chain joins TRBV11-3 to TRBJ2-3; 13 bases are shared with TRBD2. Germline V gene data show CDR1 as SGHNT and CDR2 as YENEEA. The CDR3 extends over 16 amino acids. V lost 4 bases to trimming and J lost 5 bases; unmatched junction nucleotides: 6. CDR3 sequence reads: CASSSGLAGALDTQYF. The CDR3 coding sequence is TGTGCCAGCAGCTCAGGACTAGCGGGAGCATTAGATACGCAGTATTTT.

The chain has TRBV9 and TRBJ2-7; maybe TRBD1 (5 bases). This CDR3 comprises 14 residues. V was trimmed by 0 bases and J by 5 bases, leaving 12 bases between them. Germline V CDR1 and CDR2: SGDLS, YYNGEE. Written as DNA, the CDR3 is TGTGCCAGCAGCGTAGAGGCAGGGTACCACGAGCAGTACTTC. Its translation is CASSVEAGYHEQYF. Using reference TRBV9 and TRBJ2-7 for the parts outside the CDR3, the full variable domain is DSGVTQTPKHLITATGQRVTLRCSPRSGDLSVYWYQQSLDQGLQFLIQYYNGEERAKGNILERFSAQQFPDLHSELNLSSLELGDSALYFCASSVEAGYHEQYFGPGTRLTVT.

The rearrangement joins TRBV7-2 to TRBJ1-1; TRBD1 matches at 9 bases. CDR1 is SGHTA and CDR2 is FQGNSA in the germline V gene. J lost 4 bases, V lost 4 bases, and 7 bases had no gene match. There are 15 residues in the CDR3. CDR3 sequence reads: CASSSYRGLGTEAFF. The CDR3 region has the DNA TGTGCCAGCAGCTCCTACAGGGGGCTCGGCACTGAAGCTTTCTTT. Using reference TRBV7-2 and TRBJ1-1 for the parts outside the CDR3, the full variable domain is GAGVSQSPSNKVTEKGKDVELRCDPISGHTALYWYRQSLGQGLEFLIYFQGNSAPDKSGLPSDRFSAERTGGSVSTLTIQRTQQEDSAVYLCASSSYRGLGTEAFFGQGTRLTVV.

The chain employs TRBV9 and TRBJ1-2, with TRBD1 identical over 8 bases. Unmatched junction bases numbered 5, after V lost 3 bases and J lost 4 bases. CDR3 length equals 14 residues. Germline CDR1 reads SGDLS; CDR2 reads YYNGEE. CDR3 coding DNA: TGTGCCAGCAGCGCCAGGGGGCAGGGCTATGGCTACACCTTC. Protein: CASSARGQGYGYTF.

The J gene is TRBJ2-1, the V gene TRBV4-3, with TRBD2 matching 14 bases. Germline V CDR1 and CDR2: LGHNA, YSLEER. V lost 3 bases and J lost 4; bases outside the gene matches: 11. The CDR3 loop spans 19 amino acids. The CDR3 region is CASSQEGLAGEAWYNEQFF. In nucleotides, the CDR3 is TGCGCCAGCAGCCAGGAGGGACTAGCGGGGGAGGCCTGGTACAATGAGCAGTTCTTC.

The chain links TRBV11-3 to TRBJ2-1; 9 nucleotides agree with TRBD2. Germline lookup yields CDR1 SGHNT and CDR2 YENEEA. The CDR3 is 15 amino acids. V lost 5 bases and J lost 8; bases outside the gene matches: 10. The CDR3 DNA reads as TGTGCCAGCAGCCCCGGGACTAGCCTTGTCGATGAGCAGTTCTTC. It translates to CASSPGTSLVDEQFF.

The chain's CDR3 is CASSDAGRNQPQHF. The CDR3 coding sequence is TGTGCCAGCAGTGATGCAGGGCGGAATCAGCCCCAGCATTTT. The chain carries TRBV2 and TRBJ1-5; TRBD1 might be the D (5 bases). Germline CDR1 SNHLY, CDR2 FYNNEI. The CDR3 consists of 14 residues. V shed 3 bases and J shed 4 bases, with 10 bases lying between them.